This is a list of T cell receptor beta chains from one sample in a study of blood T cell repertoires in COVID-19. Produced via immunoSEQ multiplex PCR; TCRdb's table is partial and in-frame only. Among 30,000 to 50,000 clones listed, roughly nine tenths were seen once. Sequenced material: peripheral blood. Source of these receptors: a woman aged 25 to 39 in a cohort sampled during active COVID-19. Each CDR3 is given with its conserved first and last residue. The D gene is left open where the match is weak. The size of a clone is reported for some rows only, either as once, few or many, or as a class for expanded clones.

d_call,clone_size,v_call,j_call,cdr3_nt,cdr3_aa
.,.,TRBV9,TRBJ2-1,TGTGCCAGCACCTACAACCTAGAGAATGAGCAGTTCTTC,CASTYNLENEQFF
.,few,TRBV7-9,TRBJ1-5,TGTGCCAGCAGCTATCGGGGGGAGACTACAAAAAGGAAGCCCCAGCATTTT,CASSYRGETTKRKPQHF
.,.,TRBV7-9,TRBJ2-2,TGTGCCAGCAGCTTAGTCCCCCGCAGCACCGGGGAGCTGTTTTTT,CASSLVPRSTGELFF
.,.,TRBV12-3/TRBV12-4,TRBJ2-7,TGTGCCAGCAGGCCCGACAGAATCCACGAGCAGTACTTC,CASRPDRIHEQYF
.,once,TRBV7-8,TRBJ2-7,TGTGCCAGCAGCCCTAGTTCGGGTTCCGAGCAGTACTTC,CASSPSSGSEQYF
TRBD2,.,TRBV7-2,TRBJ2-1,TGTGCCAGCAGCCCGATGACTAGCGGGATCAATGAGCAGTTCTTC,CASSPMTSGINEQFF
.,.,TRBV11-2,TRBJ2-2,TGTGCCAGCAGCCCCATCGTAGGAGGGCTGTTTTTT,CASSPIVGGLFF
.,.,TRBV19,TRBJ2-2,TGTGCCAGTAGTATGATGGGGGGGAACACCGGGGAGCTGTTTTTT,CASSMMGGNTGELFF
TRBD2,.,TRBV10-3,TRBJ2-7,TGTGCCATCAGTGGGGCGGGAGGGCCATACGAGCAGTACTTC,CAISGAGGPYEQYF
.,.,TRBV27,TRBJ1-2,TGTGCCAGCAGCTTACAGGGTAGAGGTCATGGCTACACCTTC,CASSLQGRGHGYTF
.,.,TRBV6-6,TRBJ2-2,TGTGCCAGCAGACCCCCAGGGGCGGCCACCGGGGAGCTGTTTTTT,CASRPPGAATGELFF
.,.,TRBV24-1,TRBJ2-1,TGTGCCACAGAGGCTAACAATGAGCAGTTCTTC,CATEANNEQFF
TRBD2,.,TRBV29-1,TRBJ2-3,TGCAGCGTTGCGGGGGGAAGCTTGAATACGCAGTATTTT,CSVAGGSLNTQYF
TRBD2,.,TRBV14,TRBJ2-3,TGTGCCAGCAGCCAAGAACACAGCCTAGCGGGAGGAACAGATACGCAGTATTTT,CASSQEHSLAGGTDTQYF
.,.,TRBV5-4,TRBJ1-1,TGTGCCAGCAGCTTGATCGGGAACACTGAAGCTTTCTTT,CASSLIGNTEAFF
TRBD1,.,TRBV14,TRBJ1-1,TGTGCCAGCAGCCAGAAGGGGGCCAGAGCTTTCTTT,CASSQKGARAFF
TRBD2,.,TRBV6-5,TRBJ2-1,TGTGCCAGCAGTCAACCTACTAGCGAGGCCAATGAGCAGTTCTTC,CASSQPTSEANEQFF
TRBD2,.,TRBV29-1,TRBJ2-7,TGCAGCGTTGGGGCTAGCGGATCCTACGAGCAGTACTTC,CSVGASGSYEQYF
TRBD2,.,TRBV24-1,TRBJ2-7,TGTGCCACCGGGATTAGCGGGAGGGCCGGTGGTGAAGAGCAGTACTTC,CATGISGRAGGEEQYF
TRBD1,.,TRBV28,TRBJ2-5,TGTGCCAGCAGTCGCCGGGACAGGGAAGAGACCCAGTACTTC,CASSRRDREETQYF
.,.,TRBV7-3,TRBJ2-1,TGTGCCAGCAGCGTGACTATTAACAATGAGCAGTTCTTC,CASSVTINNEQFF
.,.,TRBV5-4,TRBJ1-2,TGTGCCAGCAGCTTTAGGAGCGGCTACACCTTC,CASSFRSGYTF
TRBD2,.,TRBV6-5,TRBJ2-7,TGTGCCAGCAGGGGACGGACTAGCGGGGGGAACGAGCAGTACTTC,CASRGRTSGGNEQYF
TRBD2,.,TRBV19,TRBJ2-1,TGTGCCACCCTCGGACTAGCACCGTTCCATGAGCAGTTCTTC,CATLGLAPFHEQFF
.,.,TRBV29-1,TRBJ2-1,TGCAGCGTTGCGCAGAGCGACAATGAGCAGTTCTTC,CSVAQSDNEQFF
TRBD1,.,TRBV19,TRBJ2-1,TGTGCCAGTAGATCCGACAGGGGCAGGCGCAATGAGCAGTTCTTC,CASRSDRGRRNEQFF
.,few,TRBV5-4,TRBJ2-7,TGTGCCAGCAGCCCATCCACTAGCTACGAGCAGTACTTC,CASSPSTSYEQYF
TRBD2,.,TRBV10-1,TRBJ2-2,TGCGCCAGCAGTATTAGCGGGAGAACCGGGGAGCTGTTTTTT,CASSISGRTGELFF
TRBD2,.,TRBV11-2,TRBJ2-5,TGTGCCAGCAGCTCCGGGACTAGCGGGAGGAACCCGTACCAAGAGACCCAGTACTTC,CASSSGTSGRNPYQETQYF
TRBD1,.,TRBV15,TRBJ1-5,TGTGCCACCAGCAGACATTTACAGGGGACTCAGCCCCAGCATTTT,CATSRHLQGTQPQHF
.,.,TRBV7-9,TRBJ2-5,TGTGCCAGCTTAGCGACAGGCCGCCCAGAGACCCAGTACTTC,CASLATGRPETQYF
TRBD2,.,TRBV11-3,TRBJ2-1,TGTGCCAGCAGCTTAGATCTGGGAGCGGGACTATACAATGAGCAGTTCTTC,CASSLDLGAGLYNEQFF
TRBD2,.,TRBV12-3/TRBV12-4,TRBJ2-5,TGTGCCAGCCGGGGACTACCTCCGGGGACCCAGTACTTC,CASRGLPPGTQYF
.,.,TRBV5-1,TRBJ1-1,TGCGCCAGCAGCGCGGACAAATTGAACACTGAAGCTTTCTTT,CASSADKLNTEAFF